This entry features one T cell receptor (beta chain) sequence. Its antigen is not identified. The data are from a study of T-cell reconstitution after alpha-beta-depleted transplantation in children. Findings and limits, study-wide: Several patients had high TCRbeta diversity at day 60; it came from surviving recipient T cells and thymic progenitors.

TCRbeta library construction was performed incorporating unique molecular identifiers. MiXCR was run by TCRdb on the PCR reads, yielding one entry per CDR3 protein. Here the sample spans around 370,000 distinct CDR3 sequences, under 20% being singletons. This CDR3 region has 17 residues. Germline CDR1 reads SNHLY; CDR2 reads FYNNEI. Trimming removed 8 bases from V and 4 bases from J; junction bases left unmatched: 15. The origin of this receptor is a male patient between 2 and 9 years old who had a stem cell transplant for acute lymphoblastic leukemia, so the T cells may come from the graft donor. The J gene is TRBJ2-1, the V gene TRBV2; 9 bases map to TRBD2. The specimen was PBMCs, mostly from graft donor cells, collected 360 days after TCRalphabeta/CD19-depleted stem cell transplant. The CDR3 DNA follows: TGTGCCAGCCCCAAACTTTCCCGCGGGAGGGGTTACAATGAGCAGTTCTTC. Its protein is CASPKLSRGRGYNEQFF.